The clone carrying this T cell receptor (beta chain) was counted between two and nine times. TCRdb passed the 5' RACE reads through MiXCR, listing each CDR3 protein once. The data contain 420,000 or so distinct CDR3 sequences, around 18% of them singletons. The data derive from a study of identical twins. Specimen: naive T cells sorted from blood. This TCR was recovered from a man in his forties or fifties in good health.

The CDR3: CASSLGRGQYYEQYF. The CDR3 DNA reads as TGTGCCAGCAGCTTAGGCAGGGGGCAATACTACGAGCAGTACTTC. V and J are TRBV7-9 and TRBJ2-7; TRBD1 agrees at 8 bases. Germline V gene sequence: CDR1 SEHNR, CDR2 FQNEAQ (reference sequence). The CDR3 contains 15 residues. With 1 base clipped from V and 3 bases from J, the junction kept 5 bases outside the gene matches.